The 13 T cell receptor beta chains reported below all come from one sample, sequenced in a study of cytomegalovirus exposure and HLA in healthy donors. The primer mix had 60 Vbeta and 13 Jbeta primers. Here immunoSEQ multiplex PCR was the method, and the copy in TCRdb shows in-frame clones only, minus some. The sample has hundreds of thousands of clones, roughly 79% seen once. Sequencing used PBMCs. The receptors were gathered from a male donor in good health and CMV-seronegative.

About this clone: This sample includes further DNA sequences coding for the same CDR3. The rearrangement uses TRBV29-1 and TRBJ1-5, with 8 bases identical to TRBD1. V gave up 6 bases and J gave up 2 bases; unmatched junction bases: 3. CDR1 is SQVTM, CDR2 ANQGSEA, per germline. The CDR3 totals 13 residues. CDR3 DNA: TGCAGCGTAGGACAGGGTGGCAATCAGCCCCAGCATTTT. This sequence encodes CSVGQGGNQPQHF.

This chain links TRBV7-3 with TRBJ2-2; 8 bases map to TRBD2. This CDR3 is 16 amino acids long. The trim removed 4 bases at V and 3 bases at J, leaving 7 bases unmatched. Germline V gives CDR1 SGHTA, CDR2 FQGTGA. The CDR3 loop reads CASSSRGGRDTGELFF. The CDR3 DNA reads TGTGCCAGCAGCTCACGGGGGGGTCGTGACACCGGGGAGCTGTTTTTT.

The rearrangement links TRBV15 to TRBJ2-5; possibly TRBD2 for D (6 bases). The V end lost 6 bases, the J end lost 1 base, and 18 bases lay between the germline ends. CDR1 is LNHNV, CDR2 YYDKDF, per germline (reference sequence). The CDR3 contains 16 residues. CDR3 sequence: CATSGGVTSLQETQYF. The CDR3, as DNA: TGTGCCACCAGTGGGGGTGTAACTAGCCTCCAAGAGACCCAGTACTTC.

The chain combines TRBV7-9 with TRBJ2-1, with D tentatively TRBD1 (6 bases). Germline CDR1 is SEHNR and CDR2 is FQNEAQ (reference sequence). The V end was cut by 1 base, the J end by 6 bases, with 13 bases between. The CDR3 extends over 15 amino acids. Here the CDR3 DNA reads TGTGCCAGCAGCTTAGGTACTTACAGGGTCAATGAGCAGTTCTTC. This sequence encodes CASSLGTYRVNEQFF.

The DNA of the CDR3 is TGCGCCAGCAGCCAAGAGAGGGCCCTTGAAGCTTTCTTT. This sequence encodes CASSQERALEAFF. V and J are TRBV4-1 and TRBJ1-1; D not resolved. The CDR3 has 13 residues. Germline CDR1 reads MGHRA; CDR2 reads YSYEKL. The ends were cut back, 0 bases at V and 7 bases at J, with 9 bases in the middle.

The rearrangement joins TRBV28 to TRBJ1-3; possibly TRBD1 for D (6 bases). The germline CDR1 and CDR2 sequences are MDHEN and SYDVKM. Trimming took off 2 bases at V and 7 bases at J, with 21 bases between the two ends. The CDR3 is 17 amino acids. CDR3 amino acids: CASSLVGGLGAENTIYF. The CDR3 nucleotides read TGTGCCAGCAGTTTAGTTGGGGGCCTGGGGGCAGAGAACACCATATATTTT.

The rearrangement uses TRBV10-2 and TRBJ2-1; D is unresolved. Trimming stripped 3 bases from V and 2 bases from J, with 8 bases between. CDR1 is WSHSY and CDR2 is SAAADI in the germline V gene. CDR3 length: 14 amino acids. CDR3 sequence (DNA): TGCGCCAGCAGTGATAGTACCCCCTACAATGAGCAGTTCTTC. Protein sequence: CASSDSTPYNEQFF.

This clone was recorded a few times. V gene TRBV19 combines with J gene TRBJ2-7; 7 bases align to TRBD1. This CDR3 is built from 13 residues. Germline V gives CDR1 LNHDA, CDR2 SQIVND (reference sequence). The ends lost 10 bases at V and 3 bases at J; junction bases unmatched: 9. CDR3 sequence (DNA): TGTGCCACAGCGACAGGGAATCTCTACGAGCAGTACTTC. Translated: CATATGNLYEQYF.

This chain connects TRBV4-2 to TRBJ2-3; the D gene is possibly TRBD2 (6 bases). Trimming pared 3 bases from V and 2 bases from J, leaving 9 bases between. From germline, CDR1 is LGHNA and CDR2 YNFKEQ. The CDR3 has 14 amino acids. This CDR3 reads CASSHGTPTDTQYF. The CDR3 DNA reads TGTGCCAGCAGCCACGGGACTCCCACAGATACGCAGTATTTT.

The CDR3 region has the DNA TGCGCCAGCAGCCCGACTAGCGGGGGGGATTCTGGGGCCAACGTCCTGACTTTC. Its protein product is CASSPTSGGDSGANVLTF. V gene TRBV4-1 combines with J gene TRBJ2-6; 14 bases agree with TRBD2. CDR3 length: 18 amino acids. Germline V gene data show CDR1 as MGHRA and CDR2 as YSYEKL. The trim removed 4 bases at V and 1 base at J, leaving 3 bases unmatched.

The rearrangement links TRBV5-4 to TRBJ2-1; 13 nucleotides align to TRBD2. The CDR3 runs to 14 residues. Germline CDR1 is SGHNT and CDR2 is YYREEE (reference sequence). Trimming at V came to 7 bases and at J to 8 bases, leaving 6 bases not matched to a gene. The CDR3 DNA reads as TGTGCCAGCGGCGGGACTAGCGGGATAGATGAGCAGTTCTTC. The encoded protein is CASGGTSGIDEQFF.

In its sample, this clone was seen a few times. CDR3 loop: CASSTMDRGTSPLHF. The CDR3 bases are TGCGCCAGCAGCACGATGGACAGGGGGACTTCACCCCTCCACTTT. This rearrangement joins TRBV5-1 to TRBJ1-6; 10 positions match TRBD1. This CDR3 has 15 residues. CDR1 and CDR2 from the germline V gene are SGHRS and YFSETQ. V was pared by 4 bases and J by 9 bases, with 7 bases of the junction left unmatched.

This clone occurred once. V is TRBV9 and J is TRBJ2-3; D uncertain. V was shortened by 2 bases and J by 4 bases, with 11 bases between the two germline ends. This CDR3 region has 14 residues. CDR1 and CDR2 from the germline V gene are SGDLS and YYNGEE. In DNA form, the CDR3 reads TGTGCCAGCAGCGTGACAATACCTCCAGATACGCAGTATTTT. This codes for CASSVTIPPDTQYF. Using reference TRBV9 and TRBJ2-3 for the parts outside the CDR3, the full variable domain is DSGVTQTPKHLITATGQRVTLRCSPRSGDLSVYWYQQSLDQGLQFLIQYYNGEERAKGNILERFSAQQFPDLHSELNLSSLELGDSALYFCASSVTIPPDTQYFGPGTRLTVL.